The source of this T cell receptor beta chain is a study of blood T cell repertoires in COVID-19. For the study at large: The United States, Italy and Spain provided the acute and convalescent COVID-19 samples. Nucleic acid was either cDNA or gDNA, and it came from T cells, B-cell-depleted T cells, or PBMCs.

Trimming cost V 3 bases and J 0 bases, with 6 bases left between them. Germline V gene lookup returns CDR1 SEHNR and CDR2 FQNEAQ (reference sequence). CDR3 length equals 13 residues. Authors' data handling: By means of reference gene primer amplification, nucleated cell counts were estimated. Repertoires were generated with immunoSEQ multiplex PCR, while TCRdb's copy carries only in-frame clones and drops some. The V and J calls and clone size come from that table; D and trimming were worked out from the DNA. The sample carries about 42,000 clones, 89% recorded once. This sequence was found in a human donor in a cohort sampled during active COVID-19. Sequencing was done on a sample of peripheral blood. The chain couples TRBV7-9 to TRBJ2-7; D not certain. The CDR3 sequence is CASSFRDSYEQYF. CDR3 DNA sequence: TGTGCCAGCAGCTTTCGAGACTCCTACGAGCAGTACTTC.